Listed here is a single T cell receptor (beta chain). As yet, its antigen is unknown. This record comes from a study of T-cell memory formation after mild COVID-19. About the study: TCR clustering was largely donor specific. Whole-study findings and limits: What remained unconfirmed was the SARS-CoV-2 specificity of second-wave clones peaking on day 37. Contracting CD4+ clones lay largely in CM and EM, with CD8+ ones residing in EMRA.

The V gene lost 5 bases and the J gene lost 1 base, with 15 bases spanning the gap. Germline-derived CDR1 and CDR2 are MGHRA and YSYEKL. The CDR3 spans 16 residues. TCRdb called the 5' RACE reads again in MiXCR, with one record for every CDR3 protein. The sample has 300,000 to 350,000 distinct CDR3 sequences; more than 13% are singletons. The sequence was obtained from a man aged 18 to 30 who had mild COVID-19 (a few samples of this study predate the infection). Cell type and time point are not known. The chain has TRBV4-1 and TRBJ1-5, with D perhaps TRBD1 (6 bases). The specimen sequenced was PBMCs or a T cell subset sorted from them (not recorded which). CDR3 nucleotides: TGCGCCAGCAGCAAACACAGGGAGGGAAGCAATCAGCCCCAGCATTTT. As protein: CASSKHREGSNQPQHF.